This TCR beta chain was captured in a study of multiple sclerosis patients with progressive multifocal leukoencephalopathy. V gave up 4 bases and J gave up 3 bases; unmatched junction bases: 2. This CDR3 spans 13 amino acids. CDR1 and CDR2 (germline): MNHEY, SMNVEV (reference sequence). Clones were read by immunoSEQ multiplex PCR, and TCRdb kept only the in-frame ones, dropping some. The sample has tens of thousands of clones, roughly 86% seen once. Regarding time point: 5 to 6 months of natalizumab therapy. This TCR was recovered from a human donor with multiple sclerosis. V is TRBV27 and J is TRBJ2-7, with 8 bases aligning to TRBD1. Sequencing was performed on PBMCs, taken from a patient treated with natalizumab. The CDR3 here is CASSSDRDYEQYF. In DNA, the CDR3 is TGTGCCAGCAGTTCGGACAGGGACTACGAGCAGTACTTC.